A single sample is the source of the 14 T cell receptor beta chains below, sequenced in a study of early T cells in non-severe SARS-CoV-2 infection. TCRdb itself ran the 5' RACE reads through MiXCR, one entry per CDR3 protein. Altogether 42,000 or so distinct CDR3 sequences are present, about 6% being singletons, with the ten largest covering more than 7%. The sample in question was whole blood, obtained at baseline. The receptors shown here come from an adult who was a healthcare worker with PCR-confirmed SARS-CoV-2 infection or an uninfected control (not recorded which).

This clonotype was seen many times. The rearrangement joins TRBV5-6 to TRBJ1-6; D is possibly TRBD1 (5 bases). CDR1 and CDR2 from the germline V gene are SGHDT and YYEEEE. V was cut by 2 bases and J by 7 bases, with 19 bases left in between. The CDR3 runs 17 residues. CDR3 nucleotides: TGTGCCAGCAGCTTAATACAGGCACATAGCCGAAATTCACCCCTCCACTTT. It translates to CASSLIQAHSRNSPLHF.

This clonotype was recorded at least ten times. The rearrangement links TRBV5-1 to TRBJ1-6; TRBD1 matches at 9 bases. CDR3 length: 15 amino acids. Trimming removed 0 bases from V and 7 bases from J; junction bases left unmatched: 2. Germline loops: CDR1 SGHRS, CDR2 YFSETQ. This CDR3 reads CASSLAGQGNSPLHF. The DNA for the CDR3 is TGCGCCAGCAGCTTGGCTGGACAGGGGAATTCACCCCTCCACTTT.

This clonotype was seen repeatedly, ten times or more. The CDR3 reads CASSPRTGGSEQFF. In nucleotides, the CDR3 is TGTGCCAGCAGCCCCCGGACAGGGGGCAGCGAGCAGTTCTTC. The V gene is TRBV11-2, the J gene TRBJ2-1, with 11 bases fitting TRBD1. The CDR3 consists of 14 residues. Germline CDR1 SGHAT, CDR2 FQNNGV. Unmatched junction bases numbered 7, after V lost 5 bases and J lost 10 bases.

This clonotype appeared a single time. The junction departs from germline at one end; a sequencing error may be responsible. The CDR3 loop reads CASSGGAFELFF. CDR3 bases: TGTGCCAGTAGCGGGGGGGCCTTCGAGCTGTTCTTC. The chain links TRBV19 to TRBJ2-1, with 8 bases identical to TRBD2. The CDR3 spans 12 residues. The germline CDR1 and CDR2 sequences are LNHDA and SQIVND (reference sequence).

This clonotype was recorded only once. It may be a read error: a sequence one base away is much more abundant. V gene TRBV28 combines with J gene TRBJ2-7; D may be TRBD1 (6 bases). The germline V gene has CDR1 MDHEN and CDR2 SYDVKM. The CDR3 length is 15 residues. V gave up 6 bases and J gave up 6 bases, with 21 bases separating them. For the CDR3, the DNA is TGTGCCAGCAGGCCTTCCGGGGCAGGGGAGCGCGAGCAGTACTTC. Protein sequence: CASRPSGAGEREQYF.

This clonotype showed up just a few times. This chain connects TRBV3-1 to TRBJ1-5; the match to TRBD1 covers 9 bases. CDR1 and CDR2 from the germline V gene are LGHDT and YNNKEL (reference sequence). This CDR3 region has 16 residues. Trimming removed 3 bases from V and 2 bases from J; junction bases left unmatched: 5. The CDR3 nucleotides read TGTGCCAGCAGCCACGGACAGGGGTACGGCAATCAGCCCCAGCATTTT. This codes for CASSHGQGYGNQPQHF. The entire variable domain, with the rest obtained from reference TRBV3-1 and TRBJ1-5, is as follows: DTAVSQTPKYLVTQMGNDKSIKCEQNLGHDTMYWYKQDSKKFLKIMFSYNNKELIINETVPNRFSPKSPDKAHLNLHINSLELGDSAVYFCASSHGQGYGNQPQHFGDGTRLSIL.

In its sample, this clonotype was seen many times. The chain employs TRBV20-1 and TRBJ2-7, with D unclear. The CDR3 spans 14 residues. Germline CDR1 is DFQATT and CDR2 is SNEGSKA (reference sequence). Trimming cost V 3 bases and J 2 bases, with 14 bases left between them. The CDR3 nucleotides read TGCAGTGCTAGGAAACCCGGGTCCACCTACGAGCAGTACTTC. The encoded protein is CSARKPGSTYEQYF.

V and J are TRBV7-2 and TRBJ2-7; D possibly corresponds to TRBD1 (6 bases). Trimming cost V 6 bases and J 1 base, with 16 bases left between them. Per the germline V gene, CDR1 is SGHTA and CDR2 is FQGNSA. This CDR3 spans 15 amino acids. CDR3 amino acids: CASSQTGQQSYEQYF. CDR3 in DNA: TGTGCCAGCAGTCAGACAGGTCAACAGTCCTACGAGCAGTACTTC.

This clonotype was picked up many times. V gene TRBV20-1 combines with J gene TRBJ2-1, with 9 bases matching TRBD1. This CDR3 is built from 14 residues. V was pared by 6 bases and J by 5 bases, with 8 bases of the junction left unmatched. Germline assignment: CDR1 DFQATT and CDR2 SNEGSKA (reference sequence). CDR3: CSAPGDRAHNEQFF. CDR3 sequence (DNA): TGCAGTGCCCCTGGGGACAGGGCCCACAATGAGCAGTTCTTC.

This clonotype was seen more than once but under ten times. This rearrangement joins TRBV6-2 or TRBV6-3 to TRBJ2-3; D uncertain. The CDR3 consists of 15 residues. V lost 6 bases and J lost 1, with 14 bases in between. In germline, CDR1 is MNHEY, CDR2 SVGEGT. The CDR3 is CASSRARWGTDTQYF. CDR3 nucleotide sequence: TGTGCCAGCAGCCGGGCCAGGTGGGGCACAGATACGCAGTATTTT.

This chain joins TRBV4-2 and TRBJ1-6, with TRBD1 identical over 7 bases. This CDR3 has 14 residues. The junction had 7 bases not matched to a gene; V was cut back by 4 bases and J by 10 bases. Germline loops: CDR1 LGHNA, CDR2 YNFKEQ. The CDR3 region is CASSRGTEQSPLHF. The CDR3 DNA follows: TGTGCCAGCAGCCGAGGGACAGAGCAGTCACCCCTCCACTTT.

This clonotype was found many times. This chain links TRBV18 with TRBJ1-5, with 8 bases identical to TRBD1. The CDR3 consists of 14 residues. Germline V CDR1 and CDR2: KGHSH, LQKENI. J gave up 5 bases and V 4 bases, and 4 bases lay outside the gene matches. The CDR3 bases are TGTGCCAGCTCACTCACAGGGGGGGATCAGCCCCAGCATTTT. As protein: CASSLTGGDQPQHF.

This clonotype was detected a few times. The chain uses TRBV20-1 and TRBJ1-5, with D maybe TRBD1 (5 bases). The V and J ends lost 0 bases and 2 bases respectively, with 14 bases between them. CDR1 DFQATT and CDR2 SNEGSKA come from the germline V gene (reference sequence). This CDR3 has 16 residues. In DNA, the CDR3 is TGCAGTGCTAGAGATCTGGCAGGGAAGGGCAATCAGCCCCAGCATTTT. Its translation: CSARDLAGKGNQPQHF.

This clonotype was detected ten times or more. The chain joins TRBV28 to TRBJ2-6; D unresolved. The length of the CDR3 is 15 residues. Trimming shortened V by 5 bases and J by 4 bases, and 12 bases separated the two germline ends. Germline V CDR1 and CDR2: MDHEN, SYDVKM. CDR3 in DNA: TGTGCCAGCAGTCTAGACGATCCCGGGGCCAACGTCCTGACTTTC. Protein product: CASSLDDPGANVLTF.